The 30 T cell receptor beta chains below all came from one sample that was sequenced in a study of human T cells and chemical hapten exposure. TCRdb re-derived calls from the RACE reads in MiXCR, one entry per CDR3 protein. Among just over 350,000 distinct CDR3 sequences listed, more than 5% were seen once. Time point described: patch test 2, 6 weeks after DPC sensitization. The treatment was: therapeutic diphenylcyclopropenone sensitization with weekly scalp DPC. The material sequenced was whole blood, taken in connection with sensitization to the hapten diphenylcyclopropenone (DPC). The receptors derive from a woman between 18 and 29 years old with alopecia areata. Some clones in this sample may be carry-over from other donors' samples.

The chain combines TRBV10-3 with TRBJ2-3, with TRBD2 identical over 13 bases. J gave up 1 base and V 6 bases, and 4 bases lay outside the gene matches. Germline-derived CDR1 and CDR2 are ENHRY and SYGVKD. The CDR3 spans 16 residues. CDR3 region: CAIRGTSGDRTDTQYF. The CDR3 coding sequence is TGTGCCATCAGGGGGACTAGCGGGGACCGCACAGATACGCAGTATTTT.

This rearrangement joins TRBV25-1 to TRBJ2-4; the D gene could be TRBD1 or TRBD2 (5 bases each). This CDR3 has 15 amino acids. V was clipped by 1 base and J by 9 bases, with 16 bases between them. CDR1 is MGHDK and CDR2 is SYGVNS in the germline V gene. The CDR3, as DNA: TGTGCCAGCAGTGAATTGGCCGGGGCCGGGTCCATTCAGTACTTC. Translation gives CASSELAGAGSIQYF.

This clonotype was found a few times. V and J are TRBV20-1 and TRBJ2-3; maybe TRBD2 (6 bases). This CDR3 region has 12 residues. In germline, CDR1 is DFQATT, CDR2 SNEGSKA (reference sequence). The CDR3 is CSGTGRSDTQYF. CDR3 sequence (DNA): TGCAGCGGGACGGGGAGGTCGGATACGCAGTATTTT.

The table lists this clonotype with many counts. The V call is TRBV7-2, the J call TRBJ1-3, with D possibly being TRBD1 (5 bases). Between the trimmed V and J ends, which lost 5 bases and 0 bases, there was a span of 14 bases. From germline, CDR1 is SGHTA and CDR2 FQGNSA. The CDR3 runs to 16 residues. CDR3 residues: CASSPQGSFSGNTIYF. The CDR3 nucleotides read TGTGCCAGCAGCCCTCAGGGTTCCTTCTCTGGAAACACCATATATTTT.

Here the CDR3 reads CASSPISGTEAFF. The CDR3 DNA follows: TGTGCCAGCAGTCCAATATCCGGGACTGAAGCTTTCTTT. The rearrangement uses TRBV7-9 and TRBJ1-1, with D hard to call. Trimming cost V 6 bases and J 5 bases, with 13 bases left between them. Germline CDR1 reads SEHNR; CDR2 reads FQNEAQ (reference sequence). The CDR3 runs 13 residues.

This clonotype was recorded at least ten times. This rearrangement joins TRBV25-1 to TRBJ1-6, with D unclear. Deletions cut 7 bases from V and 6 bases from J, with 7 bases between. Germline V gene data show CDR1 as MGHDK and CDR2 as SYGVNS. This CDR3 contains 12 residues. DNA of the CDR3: TGTGCCAGCACGGTGGCTAATTCACCCCTCCACTTT. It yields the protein CASTVANSPLHF. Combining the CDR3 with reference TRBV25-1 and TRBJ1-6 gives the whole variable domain EADIYQTPRYLVIGTGKKITLECSQTMGHDKMYWYQQDPGMELHLIHYSYGVNSTEKGDLSSESTVSRIRTEHFPLTLESARPSHTSQYLCASTVANSPLHFGNGTRLTVT.

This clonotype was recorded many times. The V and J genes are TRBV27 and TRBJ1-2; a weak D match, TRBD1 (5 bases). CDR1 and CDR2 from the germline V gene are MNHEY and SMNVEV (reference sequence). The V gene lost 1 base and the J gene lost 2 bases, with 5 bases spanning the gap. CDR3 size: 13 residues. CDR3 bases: TGTGCCAGCAGTTTATACAGGAACTATGGCTACACCTTC. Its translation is CASSLYRNYGYTF.

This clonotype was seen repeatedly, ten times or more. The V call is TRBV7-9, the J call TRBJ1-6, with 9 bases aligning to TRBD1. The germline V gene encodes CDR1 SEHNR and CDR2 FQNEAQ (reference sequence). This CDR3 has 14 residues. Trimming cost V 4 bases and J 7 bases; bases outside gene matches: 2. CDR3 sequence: CASSSQGANSPLHF. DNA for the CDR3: TGTGCCAGCAGCTCACAGGGGGCCAATTCACCCCTCCACTTT.

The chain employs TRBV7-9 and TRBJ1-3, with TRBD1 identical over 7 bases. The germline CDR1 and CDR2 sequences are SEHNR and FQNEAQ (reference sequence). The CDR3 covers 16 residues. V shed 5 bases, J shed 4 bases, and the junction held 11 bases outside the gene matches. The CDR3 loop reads CASSPLFEGAGNTIYF. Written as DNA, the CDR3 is TGTGCCAGCAGCCCCCTCTTTGAGGGGGCAGGAAACACCATATATTTT.

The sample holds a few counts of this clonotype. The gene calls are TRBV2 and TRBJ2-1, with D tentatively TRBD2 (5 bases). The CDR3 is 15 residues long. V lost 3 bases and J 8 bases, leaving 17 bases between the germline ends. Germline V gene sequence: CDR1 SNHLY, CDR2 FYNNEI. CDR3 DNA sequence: TGTGCCAGCAGTGATCGGGGAAAGATCATCGATGAGCAGTTCTTC. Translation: CASSDRGKIIDEQFF.

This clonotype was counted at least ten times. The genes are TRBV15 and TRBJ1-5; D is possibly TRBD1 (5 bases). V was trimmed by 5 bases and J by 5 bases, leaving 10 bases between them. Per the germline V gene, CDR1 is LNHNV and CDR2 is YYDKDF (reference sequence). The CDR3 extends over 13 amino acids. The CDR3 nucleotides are TGTGCCACCAGCGGTAGGGGAGATCAGCCCCAGCATTTT. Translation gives CATSGRGDQPQHF.

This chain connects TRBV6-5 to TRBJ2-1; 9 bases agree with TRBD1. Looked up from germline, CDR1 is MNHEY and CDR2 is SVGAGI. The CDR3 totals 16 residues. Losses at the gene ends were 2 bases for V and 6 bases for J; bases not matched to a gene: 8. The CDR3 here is CASSYHGTGLSNEQFF. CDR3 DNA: TGTGCCAGCAGTTACCACGGGACAGGGCTTTCCAATGAGCAGTTCTTC.

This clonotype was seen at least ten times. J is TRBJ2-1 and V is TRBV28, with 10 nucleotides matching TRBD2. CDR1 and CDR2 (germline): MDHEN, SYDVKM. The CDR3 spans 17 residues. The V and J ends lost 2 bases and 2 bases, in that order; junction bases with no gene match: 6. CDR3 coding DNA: TGTGCCAGCAGTTTACCCCTAGCGGGGGCCACCTACAATGAGCAGTTCTTC. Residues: CASSLPLAGATYNEQFF. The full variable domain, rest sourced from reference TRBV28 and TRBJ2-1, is DVKVTQSSRYLVKRTGEKVFLECVQDMDHENMFWYRQDPGLGLRLIYFSYDVKMKEKGDIPEGYSVSREKKERFSLILESASTNQTSMYLCASSLPLAGATYNEQFFGPGTRLTVL.

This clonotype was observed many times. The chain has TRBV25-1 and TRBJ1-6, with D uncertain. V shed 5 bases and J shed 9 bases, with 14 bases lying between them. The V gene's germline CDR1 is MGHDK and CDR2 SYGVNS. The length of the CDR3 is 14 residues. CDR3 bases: TGTGCCAGCAGTAGCCCCACAAGCGGTTCACCCCTCCACTTT. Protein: CASSSPTSGSPLHF.

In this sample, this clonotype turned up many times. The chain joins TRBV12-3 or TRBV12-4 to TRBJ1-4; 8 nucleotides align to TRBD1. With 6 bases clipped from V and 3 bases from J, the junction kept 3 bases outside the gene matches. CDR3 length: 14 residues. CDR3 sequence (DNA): TGTGCCAGCAGCCCACAGGGGGCTAATGAAAAACTGTTTTTT. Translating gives CASSPQGANEKLFF.

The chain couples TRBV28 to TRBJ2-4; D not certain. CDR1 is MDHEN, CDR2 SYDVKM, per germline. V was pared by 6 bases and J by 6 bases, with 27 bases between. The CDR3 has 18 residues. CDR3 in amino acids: CASSPTTSTTFSRNIQYF. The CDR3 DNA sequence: TGTGCCAGCAGCCCAACCACCTCGACCACCTTTAGCAGAAACATTCAGTACTTC.

CDR3 nucleotides: TGTGCCAGCAGCATTACAGGGTATACCGGGGAGCTGTTTTTT. This sequence encodes CASSITGYTGELFF. The chain recombines TRBV5-6 with TRBJ2-2, with D possibly TRBD1 on 6 matching bases. V lost 4 bases, J lost 5 bases, and 12 bases lay in between. Germline V lookup: CDR1 SGHDT, CDR2 YYEEEE. The CDR3 consists of 14 residues. Variable domain in full (rest from reference TRBV5-6 and TRBJ2-2): DAGVTQSPTHLIKTRGQQVTLRCSPKSGHDTVSWYQQALGQGPQFIFQYYEEEERQRGNFPDRFSGHQFPNYSSELNVNALLLGDSALYLCASSITGYTGELFFGEGSRLTVL.

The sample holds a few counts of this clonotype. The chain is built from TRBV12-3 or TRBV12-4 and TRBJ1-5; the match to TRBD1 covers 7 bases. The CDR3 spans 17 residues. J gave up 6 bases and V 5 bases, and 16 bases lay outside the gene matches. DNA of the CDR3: TGTGCCAGCAGTCTCTATACCGCAGGGGGGGGCCGTCAGCCCCAGCATTTT. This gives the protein CASSLYTAGGGRQPQHF.

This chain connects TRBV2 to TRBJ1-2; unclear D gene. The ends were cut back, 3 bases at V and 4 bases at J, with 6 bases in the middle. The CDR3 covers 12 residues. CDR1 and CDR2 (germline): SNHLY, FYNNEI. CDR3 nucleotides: TGTGCCAGCAGTGACACCGCCTATGGCTACACCTTC. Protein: CASSDTAYGYTF.

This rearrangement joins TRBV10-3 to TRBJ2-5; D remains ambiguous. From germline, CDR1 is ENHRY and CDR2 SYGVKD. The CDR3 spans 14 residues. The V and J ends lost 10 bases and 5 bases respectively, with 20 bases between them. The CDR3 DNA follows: TGTGCCACCCTCCCCGCGTCTAGTGGGGAGACCCAGTACTTC. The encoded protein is CATLPASSGETQYF.

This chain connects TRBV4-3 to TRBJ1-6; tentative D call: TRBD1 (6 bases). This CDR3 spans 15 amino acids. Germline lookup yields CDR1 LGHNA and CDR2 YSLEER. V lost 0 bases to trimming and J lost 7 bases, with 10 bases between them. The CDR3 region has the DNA TGCGCCAGCAGCCAAGAATCCAGGGGAAATTCACCCCTCCACTTT. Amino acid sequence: CASSQESRGNSPLHF.

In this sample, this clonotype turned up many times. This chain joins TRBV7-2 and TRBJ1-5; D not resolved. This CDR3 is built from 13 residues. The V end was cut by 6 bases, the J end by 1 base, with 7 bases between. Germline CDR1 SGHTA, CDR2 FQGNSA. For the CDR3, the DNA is TGTGCCAGCAGTAGCCGAAGCAATCAGCCCCAGCATTTT. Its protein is CASSSRSNQPQHF.

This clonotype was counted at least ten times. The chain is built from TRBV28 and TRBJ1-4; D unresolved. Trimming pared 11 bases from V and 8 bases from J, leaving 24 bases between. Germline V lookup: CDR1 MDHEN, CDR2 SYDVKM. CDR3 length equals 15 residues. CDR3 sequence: CAGSWAGGKREKLFF. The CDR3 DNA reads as TGTGCCGGGTCCTGGGCAGGTGGCAAGCGGGAAAAACTGTTTTTT. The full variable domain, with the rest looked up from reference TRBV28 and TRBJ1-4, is DVKVTQSSRYLVKRTGEKVFLECVQDMDHENMFWYRQDPGLGLRLIYFSYDVKMKEKGDIPEGYSVSREKKERFSLILESASTNQTSMYLCAGSWAGGKREKLFFGSGTQLSVL.

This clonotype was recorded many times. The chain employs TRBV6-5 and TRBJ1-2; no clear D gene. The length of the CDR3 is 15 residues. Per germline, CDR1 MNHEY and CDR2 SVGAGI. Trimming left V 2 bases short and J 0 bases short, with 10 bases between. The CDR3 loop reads CASSYGPGTNYGYTF. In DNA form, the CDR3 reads TGTGCCAGCAGTTACGGGCCGGGTACTAACTATGGCTACACCTTC.

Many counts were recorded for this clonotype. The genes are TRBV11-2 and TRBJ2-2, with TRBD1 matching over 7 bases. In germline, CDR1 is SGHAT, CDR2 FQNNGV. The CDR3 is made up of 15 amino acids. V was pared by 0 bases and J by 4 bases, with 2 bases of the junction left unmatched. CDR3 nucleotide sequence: TGTGCCAGCAGCTTAGATGCAGGGGGCACCGGGGAGCTGTTTTTT. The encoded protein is CASSLDAGGTGELFF.

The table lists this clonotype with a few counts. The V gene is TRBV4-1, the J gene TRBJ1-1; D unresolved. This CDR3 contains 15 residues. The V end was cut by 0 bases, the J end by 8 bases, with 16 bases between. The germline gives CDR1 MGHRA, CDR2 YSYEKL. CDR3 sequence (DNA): TGCGCCAGCAGCCAAGAAATCCAGGAGATGCCAGAAGCTTTCTTT. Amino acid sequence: CASSQEIQEMPEAFF.

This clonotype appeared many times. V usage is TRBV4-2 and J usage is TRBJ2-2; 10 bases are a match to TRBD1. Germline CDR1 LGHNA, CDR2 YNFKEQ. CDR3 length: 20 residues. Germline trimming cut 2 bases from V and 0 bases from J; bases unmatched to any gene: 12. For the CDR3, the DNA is TGTGCCAGCAGCCAACTGAGGGGGACAGGGGTTCATCCGAACACCGGGGAGCTGTTTTTT. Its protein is CASSQLRGTGVHPNTGELFF.

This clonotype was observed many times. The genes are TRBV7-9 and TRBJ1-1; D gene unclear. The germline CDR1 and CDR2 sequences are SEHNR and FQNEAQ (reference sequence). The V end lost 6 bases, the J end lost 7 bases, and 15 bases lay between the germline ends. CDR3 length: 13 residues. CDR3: CASRPTRPVEAFF. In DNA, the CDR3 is TGTGCCAGCAGGCCAACACGACCGGTTGAAGCTTTCTTT. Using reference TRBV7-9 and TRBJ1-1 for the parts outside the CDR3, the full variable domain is DTGVSQNPRHKITKRGQNVTFRCDPISEHNRLYWYRQTLGQGPEFLTYFQNEAQLEKSRLLSDRFSAERPKGSFSTLEIQRTEQGDSAMYLCASRPTRPVEAFFGQGTRLTVV.

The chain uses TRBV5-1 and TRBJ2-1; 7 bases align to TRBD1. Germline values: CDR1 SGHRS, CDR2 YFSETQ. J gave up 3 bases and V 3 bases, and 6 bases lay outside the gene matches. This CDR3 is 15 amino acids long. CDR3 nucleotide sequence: TGCGCCAGCAGCTCCGGGACAGAAGACTACAATGAGCAGTTCTTC. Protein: CASSSGTEDYNEQFF.

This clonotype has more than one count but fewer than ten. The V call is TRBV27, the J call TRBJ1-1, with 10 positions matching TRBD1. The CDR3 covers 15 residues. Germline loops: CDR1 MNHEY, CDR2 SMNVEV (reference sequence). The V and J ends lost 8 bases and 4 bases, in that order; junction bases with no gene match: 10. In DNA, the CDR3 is TGTGCCAGCCACTCGGGGACAGGGGTTGTCACTGAAGCTTTCTTT. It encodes CASHSGTGVVTEAFF.